Below are 2 T cell receptor beta chains sequenced from a single sample in a study of blood T cells in healthy people across ages. A second PCR, run for roughly 6 to 11 cycles, used a sample-barcoded 5' primer plus a J-beta primer mix. TCRdb analysed the 5' RACE reads with MiXCR anew, one entry per CDR3 protein. The profile shows about 1.4 million distinct CDR3 sequences, around 55% of them singletons. The sample was blood. These receptors were collected from a man between 18 and 29 years old in good health.

The V gene is TRBV11-2, the J gene TRBJ2-3; D is ambiguous. CDR3 length: 14 residues. CDR1 is SGHAT and CDR2 is FQNNGV in the germline V gene. Trimming pared 0 bases from V and 4 bases from J, leaving 8 bases between. Written as DNA, the CDR3 is TGTGCCAGCAGCTTAGACAGCTTGCCAGATACGCAGTATTTT. Amino acid sequence: CASSLDSLPDTQYF.

This clonotype appeared a few times. The chain combines TRBV10-2 with TRBJ1-2; D possibly corresponds to TRBD1 (5 bases). Trimming shortened V by 0 bases and J by 0 bases, and 23 bases separated the two germline ends. The CDR3 runs 20 residues. CDR1 and CDR2 from the germline V gene are WSHSY and SAAADI. The CDR3 is CASSESLVGMGPRANYGYTF. CDR3 coding DNA: TGCGCCAGCAGTGAGTCGTTGGTAGGGATGGGGCCAAGAGCTAACTATGGCTACACCTTC.